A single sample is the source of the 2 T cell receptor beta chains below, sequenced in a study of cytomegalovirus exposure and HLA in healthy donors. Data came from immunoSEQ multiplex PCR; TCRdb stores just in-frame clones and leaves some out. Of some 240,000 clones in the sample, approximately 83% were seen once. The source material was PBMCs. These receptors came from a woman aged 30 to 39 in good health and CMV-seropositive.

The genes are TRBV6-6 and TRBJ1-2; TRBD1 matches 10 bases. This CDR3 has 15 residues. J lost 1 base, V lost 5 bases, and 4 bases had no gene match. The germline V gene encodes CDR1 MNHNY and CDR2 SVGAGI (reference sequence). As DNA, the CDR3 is TGTGCCAGCAGTGTAGACAGGGGGCTTAACTATGGCTACACCTTC. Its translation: CASSVDRGLNYGYTF.

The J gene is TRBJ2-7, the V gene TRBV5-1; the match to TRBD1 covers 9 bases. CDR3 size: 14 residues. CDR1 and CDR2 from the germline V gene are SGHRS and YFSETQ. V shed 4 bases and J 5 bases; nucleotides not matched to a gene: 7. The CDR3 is CASSVQGALNEQYF. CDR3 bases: TGCGCCAGCAGCGTACAGGGGGCACTCAACGAGCAGTACTTC.